The 28 T cell receptor beta chains below were found in one sample sequenced in a study of cytomegalovirus exposure and HLA in healthy donors. PCR employed 60 Vbeta and 13 Jbeta primers. The data were produced by immunoSEQ multiplex PCR, yet TCRdb's version contains in-frame clones alone and is incomplete. The sample shows approximately 200,000 clones, 70% to 90% of them seen only once. Sequencing was done on a sample of PBMCs. The receptor source for this set is a human donor in good health.

This clone was counted between two and nine times. The chain has TRBV27 and TRBJ2-2, with TRBD1 identical over 7 bases. Trimming at V came to 6 bases and at J to 1 base, leaving 5 bases not matched to a gene. The CDR3 is 15 residues long. From germline, CDR1 is MNHEY and CDR2 SMNVEV (reference sequence). The CDR3: CASRPGQLNTGELFF. Here the CDR3 DNA reads TGTGCCAGCAGACCGGGACAGCTGAACACCGGGGAGCTGTTTTTT.

Regarding this clone: A read error may produce the germline difference seen at one junction end. The chain's CDR3 is CSSSLARDGYTF. Written as DNA, the CDR3 is TGTTCCAGCAGCTTAGCGCGGGATGGCTACACCTTC. V gene TRBV7-9 combines with J gene TRBJ1-2; D gene ambiguous. This CDR3 contains 12 residues. In germline, CDR1 is SEHNR, CDR2 FQNEAQ (reference sequence).

This clone was found once. The chain combines TRBV7-2 with TRBJ2-1; D perhaps matches TRBD1 (6 bases). Between the trimmed V and J ends, which lost 2 bases and 3 bases, there was a span of 11 bases. The CDR3 loop spans 15 amino acids. Germline assignment: CDR1 SGHTA and CDR2 FQGNSA. CDR3 in DNA: TGTGCCAGCAGCTTACTCAGGGGAAACTACAATGAGCAGTTCTTC. Translation: CASSLLRGNYNEQFF.

The V gene is TRBV5-5, the J gene TRBJ1-2; a weak D match, TRBD1 (5 bases). Between the trimmed V and J ends, which lost 4 bases and 2 bases, there was a span of 15 bases. This CDR3 contains 15 residues. Germline values: CDR1 SGHKS, CDR2 YYEKEE (reference sequence). DNA for the CDR3: TGTGCCAGCAGCCCCCCCGGGGCGGGGAACTATGGCTACACCTTC. Its translation is CASSPPGAGNYGYTF.

This clone occurred a few times. The CDR3 loop reads CAMLAASTDTQYF. The CDR3 coding sequence is TGTGCCATGCTAGCGGCAAGCACAGATACGCAGTATTTT. The rearrangement links TRBV10-3 to TRBJ2-3, with 7 bases lining up with TRBD2. CDR1 ENHRY and CDR2 SYGVKD come from the germline V gene. The CDR3 contains 13 residues. The junction had 3 bases not matched to a gene; V was cut back by 9 bases and J by 0 bases.

CDR3 nucleotide sequence: TGTGCCAGCACCGGACAGGGAGCATCCTACGAGCAGTACTTC. It translates to CASTGQGASYEQYF. V gene TRBV2 combines with J gene TRBJ2-7; TRBD1 matches 8 bases. The germline gives CDR1 SNHLY, CDR2 FYNNEI. This CDR3 has 14 residues. With V trimmed by 7 bases and J by 1 base, 6 bases remained unmatched.

The chain has TRBV19 and TRBJ2-1, with TRBD1 identical over 10 bases. This CDR3 comprises 14 residues. The V segment lost 5 bases and the J segment 7 bases; nucleotides outside the gene matches: 5. The germline V gene encodes CDR1 LNHDA and CDR2 SQIVND (reference sequence). The CDR3 loop is CASSPGTGANEQFF. CDR3 nucleotide sequence: TGTGCCAGTAGTCCGGGGACAGGGGCAAATGAGCAGTTCTTC.

The CDR3 nucleotides read TGTGCCAGCAGCTGGTTCACAGGGAGAACCGGGGAGCTGTTTTTT. This sequence encodes CASSWFTGRTGELFF. V is TRBV4-2 and J is TRBJ2-2; the D gene is possibly TRBD1 (6 bases). The CDR3 has 15 amino acids. Trimming removed 5 bases at V and 5 bases at J, with 15 bases between. Looked up from germline, CDR1 is LGHNA and CDR2 is YNFKEQ.

CDR3 residues: CASSLPSGGSYEQYF. In nucleotides, the CDR3 is TGTGCCAGCAGCTTACCCTCAGGGGGGAGCTACGAGCAGTACTTC. This chain connects TRBV11-3 to TRBJ2-7; D is possibly TRBD1 (7 bases). CDR3 length: 15 residues. CDR1 is SGHNT, CDR2 YENEEA, per germline. V was cut by 2 bases and J by 3 bases, with 14 bases left in between.

The rearrangement links TRBV9 to TRBJ2-3; 8 nucleotides match TRBD2. The V segment lost 1 base and the J segment 0 bases; nucleotides outside the gene matches: 1. The CDR3 is 15 residues long. Per the germline V gene, CDR1 is SGDLS and CDR2 is YYNGEE. Written as DNA, the CDR3 is TGTGCCAGCAGCGTAACTAGCGGCAGCACAGATACGCAGTATTTT. Translation: CASSVTSGSTDTQYF.

V usage is TRBV12-5 and J usage is TRBJ2-3; a possible D gene is TRBD2 (6 bases). The CDR3 loop spans 15 amino acids. Per germline, CDR1 LGHNT and CDR2 FRNRAP. With 8 bases removed from V and 4 bases from J, the gap between germline ends came to 19 bases. The CDR3 DNA is TGTGCTAGTTCAGCGGGTCATTTTGCGTCAGATACGCAGTATTTT. Amino acids: CASSAGHFASDTQYF.

This rearrangement joins TRBV5-4 to TRBJ1-4; tentatively, D is TRBD1 (6 bases). Trimming removed 4 bases at V and 8 bases at J, with 15 bases between. CDR3 length: 14 amino acids. The germline V gene has CDR1 SGHNT and CDR2 YYREEE (reference sequence). CDR3 protein: CASSPGTLGEKLFF. CDR3 in DNA: TGTGCCAGCAGCCCCGGGACATTGGGGGAAAAACTGTTTTTT.

The genes are TRBV29-1 and TRBJ1-3; D is unclear. V shed 4 bases and J shed 1 base, with 8 bases lying between them. This CDR3 comprises 13 residues. In germline, CDR1 is SQVTM, CDR2 ANQGSEA. The CDR3 sequence is CSVVRGSGNTIYF. The CDR3 DNA sequence: TGCAGCGTTGTCCGGGGTTCTGGAAACACCATATATTTT.

The chain joins TRBV27 to TRBJ2-3, with 8 bases identical to TRBD1. The CDR3 has 15 residues. After removal of 5 bases from V and 2 bases from J, the junction contained 6 bases not matched to a gene. CDR1 and CDR2 (germline): MNHEY, SMNVEV (reference sequence). The CDR3 DNA reads TGTGCCAGCAGTCCAAGGACAGGGCCCACAGATACGCAGTATTTT. It specifies CASSPRTGPTDTQYF.

Concerning this clone: The sample carries other DNA sequences with the same CDR3. J is TRBJ1-1 and V is TRBV29-1; tentatively, D is TRBD1 (6 bases). The V and J ends lost 6 bases and 2 bases respectively, with 7 bases between them. The CDR3 totals 11 residues. CDR1 and CDR2 (germline): SQVTM, ANQGSEA. The CDR3: CSVRGNTEAFF. The CDR3 bases are TGCAGCGTCAGGGGAAACACTGAAGCTTTCTTT. The entire variable domain, with the rest obtained from reference TRBV29-1 and TRBJ1-1, is as follows: SAVISQKPSRDICQRGTSLTIQCQVDSQVTMMFWYRQQPGQSLTLIATANQGSEATYESGFVIDKFPISRPNLTFSTLTVSNMSPEDSSIYLCSVRGNTEAFFGQGTRLTVV.

The genes are TRBV4-3 and TRBJ2-1; D is perhaps TRBD1 (6 bases). This CDR3 region has 16 residues. The V gene's germline CDR1 is LGHNA and CDR2 YSLEER. Trimming took 2 bases from V and 0 from J, leaving 11 bases between them. CDR3 loop: CASSQTRTVSYNEQFF. The CDR3 DNA is TGCGCCAGCAGCCAAACCCGGACAGTCTCCTACAATGAGCAGTTCTTC.

The V gene is TRBV18, the J gene TRBJ2-3; no definite D call. Germline V CDR1 and CDR2: KGHSH, LQKENI. Trimming took 6 bases from V and 6 from J, leaving 13 bases between them. The CDR3 has 13 amino acids. Here the CDR3 DNA reads TGTGCCAGCTCCGCCGTTCTACGGGATACGCAGTATTTT. This translates into CASSAVLRDTQYF.

The chain carries TRBV7-9 and TRBJ1-6, with 8 bases that match TRBD1. J gave up 1 base and V 5 bases, and 4 bases lay outside the gene matches. The CDR3 covers 16 residues. Germline values: CDR1 SEHNR, CDR2 FQNEAQ (reference sequence). The CDR3 here is CASSQTGVSYNSPLHF. DNA for the CDR3: TGTGCCAGCAGCCAGACAGGGGTTTCCTATAATTCACCCCTCCACTTT. Full variable domain (missing parts from reference TRBV7-9 and TRBJ1-6): DTGVSQNPRHKITKRGQNVTFRCDPISEHNRLYWYRQTLGQGPEFLTYFQNEAQLEKSRLLSDRFSAERPKGSFSTLEIQRTEQGDSAMYLCASSQTGVSYNSPLHFGNGTRLTVT.

This chain connects TRBV19 to TRBJ2-7, with D maybe TRBD1 (6 bases). V was shortened by 1 base and J by 3 bases, with 13 bases between the two germline ends. Per the germline V gene, CDR1 is LNHDA and CDR2 is SQIVND (reference sequence). This CDR3 region has 15 residues. The CDR3 is CASSIGGTPYYEQYF. As DNA, the CDR3 is TGTGCCAGTAGTATAGGGGGGACACCTTACTACGAGCAGTACTTC.

The chain carries TRBV29-1 and TRBJ2-7, with D possibly matching TRBD2 (5 bases). With 6 bases removed from V and 4 bases from J, the gap between germline ends came to 16 bases. Germline-derived CDR1 and CDR2 are SQVTM and ANQGSEA. The CDR3 sequence is 13 residues long. Written as DNA, the CDR3 is TGCAGCGTCGGTACTAGGGCGGGTTACGAGCAGTACTTC. It specifies CSVGTRAGYEQYF.

V and J are TRBV28 and TRBJ2-7; 7 nucleotides line up with TRBD2. The CDR3 is made up of 16 amino acids. V shed 2 bases and J 2 bases; nucleotides not matched to a gene: 9. CDR1 is MDHEN and CDR2 is SYDVKM in the germline V gene. DNA for the CDR3: TGTGCCAGCAGTTTAACTAGGGGAGCGGGACCCTACGAGCAGTACTTC. Translating it yields CASSLTRGAGPYEQYF.

V usage is TRBV28 and J usage is TRBJ2-5; D is perhaps TRBD2 (5 bases). The end of the DNA is better explained by TRBJ2-7, so the J call may be wrong. Germline V gives CDR1 MDHEN, CDR2 SYDVKM. The CDR3 extends over 12 amino acids. CDR3 region: CASKDSSYEQYF. The DNA for the CDR3 is TGTGCCAGCAAGGACTCTTCCTACGAGCAGTACTTC.

The CDR3 spells CASSGTGGKETQYF. DNA for the CDR3: TGTGCCAGCAGCGGGACAGGGGGCAAAGAGACCCAGTACTTC. The chain recombines TRBV28 with TRBJ2-5, with 12 bases identical to TRBD1. Germline V gives CDR1 MDHEN, CDR2 SYDVKM. The CDR3 is 14 amino acids. Trimming took 6 bases from V and 3 from J; bases not matched to a gene: 2.

This clone was counted a single time. The chain links TRBV18 to TRBJ2-3; TRBD2 aligns across 7 bases. CDR1 KGHSH and CDR2 LQKENI come from the germline V gene. This CDR3 region has 15 residues. Losses at the gene ends were 0 bases for V and 1 base for J; bases not matched to a gene: 1. CDR3 protein: CASSPPGGGTDTQYF. CDR3 nucleotide sequence: TGTGCCAGCTCACCACCGGGAGGGGGCACAGATACGCAGTATTTT.

The chain recombines TRBV18 with TRBJ2-1; 8 nucleotides agree with TRBD1. This CDR3 region has 15 residues. V shed 2 bases and J 6 bases; nucleotides not matched to a gene: 6. Germline CDR1 reads KGHSH; CDR2 reads LQKENI. The DNA for the CDR3 is TGTGCCAGCTCACCAGGGACAGGATTTCTCAATGAGCAGTTCTTC. It is translated as CASSPGTGFLNEQFF.

The chain couples TRBV7-2 to TRBJ1-2, with D perhaps TRBD1 (6 bases). The ends were cut back, 3 bases at V and 4 bases at J, with 9 bases in the middle. Looked up from germline, CDR1 is SGHTA and CDR2 is FQGNSA. The CDR3 is 13 amino acids. The chain's CDR3 is CASSFGGRYGYTF. The CDR3 region has the DNA TGTGCCAGCAGCTTTGGGGGCCGCTATGGCTACACCTTC.

V is TRBV7-9 and J is TRBJ2-2; 8 bases are a match to TRBD2. The ends lost 1 base at V and 4 bases at J; junction bases unmatched: 2. Germline V gene data show CDR1 as SEHNR and CDR2 as FQNEAQ (reference sequence). The CDR3 spans 15 residues. CDR3 sequence reads: CASSLGSGSTGELFF. CDR3 DNA: TGTGCCAGCAGCTTAGGGAGCGGGAGCACCGGGGAGCTGTTTTTT. Based on the CDR3 plus reference TRBV7-9 and TRBJ2-2, the full variable domain is DTGVSQNPRHKITKRGQNVTFRCDPISEHNRLYWYRQTLGQGPEFLTYFQNEAQLEKSRLLSDRFSAERPKGSFSTLEIQRTEQGDSAMYLCASSLGSGSTGELFFGEGSRLTVL.

This chain joins TRBV6-5 and TRBJ2-7, with 9 bases matching TRBD1. The CDR3 contains 16 residues. Germline-derived CDR1 and CDR2 are MNHEY and SVGAGI. The junction had 7 bases not matched to a gene; V was cut back by 0 bases and J by 4 bases. The CDR3 spells CASSYSYRGLMYEQYF. The DNA of the CDR3 is TGTGCCAGCAGTTACTCCTACAGGGGGCTAATGTACGAGCAGTACTTC.